This TCR beta chain was recorded in a study of OX40 agonist ivuxolimab in advanced cancers. This clone came up a few times. Antigen specificity is unknown. Assay used: immunoSEQ multiplex PCR; TCRdb lists only in-frame clones, some missing. The sample lists tens of thousands of clones; 88% were seen once. Notes on the study in general: Clonal expansion among partial responders at 0.1-3.0 mg/kg ranked near the lowest. The study observed clonal expansion of CD4+ and CD8+ blood T cells by week 6 at 0.1 to 3.0 mg/kg.

Individuals having autoimmune disease history or systemic immunosuppression were not enrolled. Baseline was the first blood sampling point, followed by cycle 4 day 1 and cycle 7 day 1. J lost 6 bases, V lost 5 bases, and 8 bases had no gene match. The CDR3 sequence is 15 residues long. Per germline, CDR1 MNHEY and CDR2 SMNVEV (reference sequence). The receptor was derived from an adult with an advanced solid tumor such as melanoma, head and neck, liver or kidney cancer. The sequencing here drew on CD4+ or CD8+ T cells sorted from blood, taken in a trial of the OX40 agonist ivuxolimab. This chain joins TRBV27 and TRBJ2-2; TRBD2 aligns across 8 bases. The CDR3 nucleotides read TGTGCCAGCAGTGCCTCGGGGGGGTGGTCCGGGGAGCTGTTTTTT. Protein: CASSASGGWSGELFF.